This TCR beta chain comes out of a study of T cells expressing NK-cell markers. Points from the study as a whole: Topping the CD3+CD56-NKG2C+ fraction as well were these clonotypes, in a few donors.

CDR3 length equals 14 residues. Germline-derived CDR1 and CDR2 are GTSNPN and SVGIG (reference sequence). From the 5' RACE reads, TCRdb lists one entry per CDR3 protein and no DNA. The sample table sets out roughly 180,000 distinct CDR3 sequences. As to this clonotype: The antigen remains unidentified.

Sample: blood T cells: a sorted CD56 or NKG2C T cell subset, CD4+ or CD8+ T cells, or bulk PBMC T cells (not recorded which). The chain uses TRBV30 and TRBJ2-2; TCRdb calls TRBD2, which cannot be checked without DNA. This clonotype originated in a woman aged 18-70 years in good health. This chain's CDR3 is CATPLGPLNGELFF.